The 28 T cell receptor beta chains below come from one sample, sequenced in a study of T cell responses to AZD1222 COVID-19 vaccine. Libraries were prepared by immunoSEQ multiplex PCR; TCRdb keeps only in-frame clonotypes and omits some of them. The table has about 150,000 clones, roughly 89% seen once. The sample here was peripheral blood, taken on day 0 of AZD1222 vaccination. These TCRs come from an adult in good health.

V gene TRBV7-9 combines with J gene TRBJ2-1; 8 bases are a match to TRBD2. This CDR3 is built from 13 residues. Germline trimming cut 5 bases from V and 10 bases from J; bases unmatched to any gene: 7. Germline-derived CDR1 and CDR2 are SEHNR and FQNEAQ (reference sequence). CDR3 coding DNA: TGTGCCAGCAGCCTGGGACTAGACTCGGAGCAGTTCTTC. As protein: CASSLGLDSEQFF.

The chain has TRBV6-2 or TRBV6-3 and TRBJ2-7; 7 bases align to TRBD2. CDR3 length: 17 residues. With V trimmed by 4 bases and J by 1 base, 13 bases remained unmatched. Germline CDR1 and CDR2: MNHEY and SVGEGT. Here the CDR3 DNA reads TGTGCCAGCAGTTCATTCCTCGGAGCGGGGACTTCCTACGAGCAGTACTTC. It codes for CASSSFLGAGTSYEQYF.

The chain recombines TRBV6-5 with TRBJ2-7, with 12 bases that match TRBD1. The CDR3 covers 16 residues. Germline-derived CDR1 and CDR2 are MNHEY and SVGAGI. Trimming cost V 2 bases and J 6 bases; bases outside gene matches: 8. The CDR3 bases are TGTGCCAGCAGTTACCTTAGGGGACAGGGGGCGATCGAGCAGTACTTC. This sequence encodes CASSYLRGQGAIEQYF.

This clone was seen a few times. This sequence joins TRBV7-9 and TRBJ2-1, with TRBD2 identical over 13 bases. V gave up 5 bases and J gave up 9 bases; unmatched junction bases: 7. The CDR3 runs to 15 residues. Germline V gene sequence: CDR1 SEHNR, CDR2 FQNEAQ (reference sequence). The CDR3 DNA sequence: TGTGCCAGCAGCACTAGCGGGAGGGCAAAGAGTGAGCAGTTCTTC. Its translation: CASSTSGRAKSEQFF. Looking up the rest from reference TRBV7-9 and TRBJ2-1 gives the full variable domain: DTGVSQNPRHKITKRGQNVTFRCDPISEHNRLYWYRQTLGQGPEFLTYFQNEAQLEKSRLLSDRFSAERPKGSFSTLEIQRTEQGDSAMYLCASSTSGRAKSEQFFGPGTRLTVL.

This clone came up a few times. The rearrangement links TRBV4-2 to TRBJ1-2; D uncertain. The CDR3 spans 13 residues. Between the trimmed V and J ends, which lost 0 bases and 7 bases, there was a span of 9 bases. Germline CDR1 reads LGHNA; CDR2 reads YNFKEQ. The CDR3 DNA sequence: TGTGCCAGCAGCCAAGATGAAACGGGTGGCTACACCTTC. It specifies CASSQDETGGYTF.

The rearrangement uses TRBV9 and TRBJ2-2; D not certain. CDR1 and CDR2 from the germline V gene are SGDLS and YYNGEE. This CDR3 has 14 amino acids. Trimming stripped 1 base from V and 4 bases from J, with 8 bases between. The CDR3 sequence: CASSVLQSTGELFF. The CDR3 nucleotides read TGTGCCAGCAGCGTACTCCAGAGCACCGGGGAGCTGTTTTTT.

The chain couples TRBV27 to TRBJ1-2; 9 positions agree with TRBD1. This CDR3 comprises 16 residues. Germline values: CDR1 MNHEY, CDR2 SMNVEV (reference sequence). V lost 5 bases, J lost 4 bases, and 11 bases stayed unmatched. Here the CDR3 DNA reads TGTGCCAGCAGTCCCCACCGGGACAGGGTAGCCTATGGCTACACCTTC. Protein product: CASSPHRDRVAYGYTF.

J is TRBJ2-7 and V is TRBV27; a possible D gene is TRBD2 (5 bases). The length of the CDR3 is 12 residues. Germline CDR1 and CDR2: MNHEY and SMNVEV (reference sequence). Trimming cost V 7 bases and J 1 base, with 8 bases left between them. CDR3 DNA: TGTGCCAGCATGGGCGGGTCCTACGAGCAGTACTTC. Protein product: CASMGGSYEQYF.

This chain links TRBV5-4 with TRBJ1-2, with a weak D call TRBD1 (5 bases). Germline V gene sequence: CDR1 SGHNT, CDR2 YYREEE (reference sequence). Trimming took 2 bases from V and 4 from J, leaving 18 bases between them. The CDR3 has 16 amino acids. CDR3 in amino acids: CASSLPRVGAGYGYTF. In DNA form, the CDR3 reads TGTGCCAGCAGCTTACCCCGCGTTGGGGCCGGCTATGGCTACACCTTC. Combining the CDR3 with reference TRBV5-4 and TRBJ1-2 gives the whole variable domain ETGVTQSPTHLIKTRGQQVTLRCSSQSGHNTVSWYQQALGQGPQFIFQYYREEENGRGNFPPRFSGLQFPNYSSELNVNALELDDSALYLCASSLPRVGAGYGYTFGSGTRLTVV.

The chain couples TRBV5-1 to TRBJ2-7; D possibly uses TRBD1 or TRBD2 (7 bases each). Looked up from germline, CDR1 is SGHRS and CDR2 is YFSETQ. The V and J ends lost 4 bases and 4 bases respectively, with 15 bases between them. The CDR3 is 14 residues long. CDR3 amino acids: CASSRQGGGYEQYF. The CDR3 coding sequence is TGCGCCAGCAGCCGACAGGGAGGGGGATACGAGCAGTACTTC.

V gene TRBV27 combines with J gene TRBJ2-7, with TRBD1 as a possible D gene (6 bases). CDR3 length: 14 residues. V lost 8 bases and J lost 0, with 14 bases in between. From germline, CDR1 is MNHEY and CDR2 SMNVEV (reference sequence). In DNA form, the CDR3 reads TGTGCCAGCCAGAGGGACACCGTCTCCTACGAGCAGTACTTC. Amino acid sequence: CASQRDTVSYEQYF.

The J gene is TRBJ2-5, the V gene TRBV11-2; 7 bases agree with TRBD2. Germline V CDR1 and CDR2: SGHAT, FQNNGV. Unmatched junction bases numbered 6, after V lost 1 base and J lost 4 bases. The CDR3 contains 15 residues. The CDR3 loop is CASSLVGTKGETQYF. The CDR3 nucleotides read TGTGCCAGCAGCTTAGTGGGGACTAAAGGAGAGACCCAGTACTTC.

The chain recombines TRBV27 with TRBJ2-7, with 8 bases that match TRBD1. This CDR3 region has 14 residues. Germline trimming cut 4 bases from V and 4 bases from J; bases unmatched to any gene: 6. Germline assignment: CDR1 MNHEY and CDR2 SMNVEV (reference sequence). The CDR3, as DNA: TGTGCCAGCAGTTACCAGGGGGCGGGATACGAGCAGTACTTC. Translated: CASSYQGAGYEQYF.

V usage is TRBV10-2 and J usage is TRBJ2-2; 8 positions match TRBD2. Germline lookup yields CDR1 WSHSY and CDR2 SAAADI. The CDR3 is 13 residues long. V shed 10 bases, J shed 8 bases, and the junction held 9 bases outside the gene matches. CDR3 residues: CAKSGGPQGELFF. The CDR3 DNA reads TGCGCCAAGAGCGGGGGACCCCAGGGGGAGCTGTTTTTT.

The V and J genes are TRBV18 and TRBJ1-1; a weak D match, TRBD1 (6 bases). Trimming left V 3 bases short and J 4 bases short, with 18 bases between. The CDR3 is 16 residues long. The V gene's germline CDR1 is KGHSH and CDR2 LQKENI. CDR3 sequence reads: CASSPSGSGGGTEAFF. The CDR3 region has the DNA TGTGCCAGCTCACCCAGTGGTTCGGGGGGCGGCACTGAAGCTTTCTTT.

The chain joins TRBV7-2 to TRBJ1-2; 8 bases are shared with TRBD1. The ends lost 5 bases at V and 2 bases at J; junction bases unmatched: 10. The CDR3 has 16 residues. CDR1 and CDR2 (germline): SGHTA, FQGNSA. CDR3 DNA sequence: TGTGCCAGCAGCCCGGATGGTCCAGGGGGCAACTATGGCTACACCTTC. It translates to CASSPDGPGGNYGYTF.

With respect to this clone: At one end the junction does not follow the germline gene, possibly because of a read error. The chain uses TRBV6-5 and TRBJ2-7; D unclear. The CDR3 is made up of 14 amino acids. CDR1 is MNHEY, CDR2 SVGAGI, per germline. CDR3: CASRSWASSDEQYF. CDR3 DNA: TGTGCCAGCAGGTCTTGGGCCTCCTCCGACGAGCAGTACTTC.

This sequence joins TRBV27 and TRBJ1-6; 9 nucleotides match TRBD1. Germline values: CDR1 MNHEY, CDR2 SMNVEV (reference sequence). V lost 5 bases and J lost 9; bases outside the gene matches: 11. The CDR3 length is 16 residues. CDR3 DNA sequence: TGTGCCAGCAGTCCCTCGACAGGGGGACAAATTTCACCCCTCCACTTT. It encodes CASSPSTGGQISPLHF.

The rearrangement uses TRBV6-2 or TRBV6-3 and TRBJ1-5; D is unclear. This CDR3 spans 15 amino acids. V dropped 1 base and J dropped 0 bases, with 7 bases sitting between them. Germline CDR1 MNHEY, CDR2 SVGEGT. CDR3 loop: CASSYYGLSNQPQHF. CDR3 sequence (DNA): TGTGCCAGCAGTTACTACGGGCTTAGCAATCAGCCCCAGCATTTT.

This clone is medium-sized in the sample. The chain employs TRBV27 and TRBJ2-2, with TRBD2 matching over 13 bases. V was pared by 4 bases and J by 2 bases, with 1 base of the junction left unmatched. The CDR3 is 16 residues long. Germline V gene data show CDR1 as MNHEY and CDR2 as SMNVEV (reference sequence). The CDR3, as DNA: TGTGCCAGCAGTTGGGGACTAGCGGGAAACACCGGGGAGCTGTTTTTT. Its translation: CASSWGLAGNTGELFF.

The gene calls are TRBV4-1 and TRBJ1-4; possibly TRBD1 for D (6 bases). The CDR3 extends over 15 amino acids. The germline V and J ends were trimmed by 1 base and 4 bases, with 10 bases remaining between them. Germline V CDR1 and CDR2: MGHRA, YSYEKL. CDR3 DNA sequence: TGCGCCAGCAGCCAAGTGGACAGTTATAATGAAAAACTGTTTTTT. Encoded protein: CASSQVDSYNEKLFF.

The chain carries TRBV14 and TRBJ1-1; D not resolved. The CDR3 is 12 residues long. Trimming took off 8 bases at V and 0 bases at J, with 7 bases between the two ends. From germline, CDR1 is SGHDN and CDR2 FVKESK. The CDR3 loop reads CASGLLNTEAFF. In nucleotides, the CDR3 is TGTGCCAGCGGACTTCTGAACACTGAAGCTTTCTTT.

The chain carries TRBV7-2 and TRBJ1-1, with D hard to call. V lost 1 base to trimming and J lost 5 bases, with 11 bases between them. Germline CDR1 is SGHTA and CDR2 is FQGNSA. This CDR3 comprises 14 residues. The CDR3 DNA follows: TGTGCCAGCAGCTTAGTCGGAGGGAGAACTGAAGCTTTCTTT. Its protein is CASSLVGGRTEAFF.

The chain recombines TRBV6-5 with TRBJ2-7; D remains ambiguous. CDR1 is MNHEY and CDR2 is SVGAGI in the germline V gene. Trimming cost V 5 bases and J 7 bases, with 15 bases left between them. The CDR3 runs 13 residues. The CDR3 spells CASSPHKGQEQYF. The CDR3 bases are TGTGCCAGCAGTCCCCACAAAGGGCAGGAGCAGTACTTC.

This CDR3 is CASKTGNQPQHF. Here the CDR3 DNA reads TGTGCCAGCAAAACAGGGAATCAGCCCCAGCATTTT. The chain links TRBV12-3 or TRBV12-4 to TRBJ1-5, with a possible D match to TRBD1 (6 bases). Trimming pared 7 bases from V and 4 bases from J, leaving 8 bases between. The CDR3 covers 12 residues.

The chain combines TRBV11-3 with TRBJ2-1; D remains unclear. The CDR3 spans 13 residues. CDR1 and CDR2 (germline): SGHNT, YENEEA. Trimming cost V 0 bases and J 7 bases, with 7 bases left between them. The CDR3 DNA is TGTGCCAGCAGCTTAGAAGTTTCAAATGAGCAGTTCTTC. This codes for CASSLEVSNEQFF. The whole variable domain, filled in from reference TRBV11-3 and TRBJ2-1, reads EAGVVQSPRYKIIEKKQPVAFWCNPISGHNTLYWYLQNLGQGPELLIRYENEEAVDDSQLPKDRFSAERLKGVDSTLKIQPAELGDSAVYLCASSLEVSNEQFFGPGTRLTVL.

The chain employs TRBV7-9 and TRBJ2-1, with TRBD2 as a possible D gene (6 bases). Trimming took off 6 bases at V and 7 bases at J, with 13 bases between the two ends. Germline values: CDR1 SEHNR, CDR2 FQNEAQ (reference sequence). The CDR3 length is 13 residues. The CDR3: CASRYKAGNEQFF. The CDR3, as DNA: TGTGCCAGCAGATATAAGGCGGGGAATGAGCAGTTCTTC. The whole variable domain, filled in from reference TRBV7-9 and TRBJ2-1, reads DTGVSQNPRHKITKRGQNVTFRCDPISEHNRLYWYRQTLGQGPEFLTYFQNEAQLEKSRLLSDRFSAERPKGSFSTLEIQRTEQGDSAMYLCASRYKAGNEQFFGPGTRLTVL.

The genes are TRBV6-2 or TRBV6-3 and TRBJ2-7; D is possibly TRBD2 (6 bases). Germline lookup yields CDR1 MNHEY and CDR2 SVGEGT. The CDR3 contains 16 residues. Trimming shortened V by 5 bases and J by 0 bases, and 17 bases separated the two germline ends. The CDR3 DNA follows: TGTGCCAGCAGTCGGAGGGGTGTGTTGGACTCCTACGAGCAGTACTTC. Translation gives CASSRRGVLDSYEQYF.